One sample yielded the 6 T cell receptor beta chains listed below, sequenced in a study of prognosis after radiotherapy for stage I lung cancer. Two-round multiplex PCR on genomic DNA was the method by which TCR beta CDR3 was amplified. Amplification in first-round PCR relied on primers specific to each TRBV and TRBJ gene. TCRdb reanalysed the multiplex PCR reads using MiXCR and keeps one entry per CDR3 protein. Among over 9,000 distinct CDR3 sequences listed, over 35% were seen once. Here the sequenced sample was PBMCs, taken before or after stereotactic body radiation therapy (not recorded which). These receptor sequences come from a donor over 45 with non-small cell lung cancer.

This clonotype was observed many times. V and J are TRBV29-1 and TRBJ2-7; the match to TRBD2 covers 10 bases. J was trimmed by 2 bases and V by 5 bases; bases with no gene match: 3. This CDR3 contains 13 residues. Germline V gene lookup returns CDR1 SQVTM and CDR2 ANQGSEA. This CDR3 reads CSVRTSGTYEQYF. The CDR3 DNA reads as TGCAGCGTTCGCACTAGCGGGACCTACGAGCAGTACTTC.

Judged by abundance, this clonotype is medium-sized. The chain couples TRBV6-1 to TRBJ2-7; D perhaps matches TRBD1 (5 bases). Germline CDR1 MNHNS, CDR2 SASEGT. The CDR3 runs to 14 residues. V lost 2 bases and J lost 3, with 11 bases in between. The DNA for the CDR3 is TGTGCCAGCAGTGAATTAGGGGATTTCTACGAGCAGTACGTC. Its translation: CASSELGDFYEQYV.

This clonotype was detected many times. V gene TRBV18 combines with J gene TRBJ2-3, with TRBD2 identical over 14 bases. V shed 3 bases, J shed 2 bases, and the junction held 4 bases outside the gene matches. Germline CDR1 KGHSH, CDR2 LQKENI. This CDR3 region has 17 residues. The CDR3 region is CASSPGLAGGPTDTQYF. The CDR3 coding sequence is TGTGCCAGCTCACCTGGACTAGCGGGAGGTCCCACAGATACGCAGTATTTT.

Judged by abundance, this clonotype is medium-sized (0.01 to 0.1%). The genes are TRBV6-1 and TRBJ2-1; weak D call: TRBD2 (6 bases). Between the trimmed V and J ends, which lost 6 bases and 3 bases, there was a span of 15 bases. CDR3 length equals 15 residues. Germline V gene data show CDR1 as MNHNS and CDR2 as SASEGT. CDR3 sequence: CASSPARGIYNEQFF. In DNA form, the CDR3 reads TGTGCCAGCAGCCCGGCTCGGGGGATCTACAATGAGCAGTTCTTC.

This rearrangement joins TRBV5-6 to TRBJ1-4; tentatively, D is TRBD1 (6 bases). The CDR3 contains 14 residues. Trimming removed 0 bases from V and 6 bases from J, with 9 bases in between. The V gene's germline CDR1 is SGHDT and CDR2 YYEEEE. CDR3: CASSLGGRDEKLFF. CDR3 bases: TGTGCCAGCAGCTTGGGGGGGCGTGATGAAAAACTGTTTTTT.

About this clonotype itself: In this CDR3 the conserved last residue, phenylalanine or tryptophan, is missing, so a read error is likely. The chain carries TRBV4-1 and TRBJ1-2; 8 nucleotides line up with TRBD1. The length of the CDR3 is 13 residues. CDR1 and CDR2 (germline): MGHRA, YSYEKL. The CDR3 nucleotides read TGCACCAGCAGCCAAAACAGGGGGAGCGGCTACACCTCC. It specifies CTSSQNRGSGYTS.